Below, 22 T cell receptor beta chains from the same sample are listed, as sequenced in a study of blood T cell repertoires in COVID-19. TCRdb's table, derived via immunoSEQ multiplex PCR, lists solely in-frame clones and lacks some. The repertoire has about 94,000 clones, roughly 74% of them found once; the top ten carry approximately 6%. Sequences were obtained from peripheral blood. These receptor sequences come from a man between 65 and 80 years old with COVID-19, enrolled during active disease.

The gene calls are TRBV4-1 and TRBJ2-1; 10 positions agree with TRBD2. The germline V gene has CDR1 MGHRA and CDR2 YSYEKL. V was clipped by 0 bases and J by 6 bases; unmatched bases: 5. This CDR3 contains 16 residues. In DNA form, the CDR3 reads TGCGCCAGCAGCCAAGATCGGACTAGCGGATTCAATGAGCAGTTCTTC. Amino acid sequence: CASSQDRTSGFNEQFF.

This rearrangement joins TRBV7-9 to TRBJ2-3; D might be TRBD1 (6 bases). Germline values: CDR1 SEHNR, CDR2 FQNEAQ (reference sequence). Trimming removed 5 bases from V and 0 bases from J, with 12 bases in between. The CDR3 is 15 amino acids. In DNA, the CDR3 is TGTGCCAGCAGCCAAGGGGGACACAGCACAGATACGCAGTATTTT. This sequence encodes CASSQGGHSTDTQYF.

V gene TRBV7-9 combines with J gene TRBJ1-1, with 7 bases matching TRBD1. J gave up 5 bases and V 5 bases, and 8 bases lay outside the gene matches. Germline V CDR1 and CDR2: SEHNR, FQNEAQ (reference sequence). The CDR3 consists of 14 residues. CDR3 in amino acids: CASSPWQGGTEAFF. The CDR3 region has the DNA TGTGCCAGCAGCCCGTGGCAGGGGGGTACTGAAGCTTTCTTT.

The V gene is TRBV6-6, the J gene TRBJ2-3, with TRBD1 matching over 8 bases. The V segment lost 6 bases and the J segment 4 bases; nucleotides outside the gene matches: 6. This CDR3 has 14 amino acids. Germline lookup yields CDR1 MNHNY and CDR2 SVGAGI (reference sequence). The CDR3 loop reads CASRPTGGSDTQYF. CDR3 DNA sequence: TGTGCCAGCAGACCAACAGGGGGTTCAGATACGCAGTATTTT.

V gene TRBV3-1 (or the pseudogene TRBV3-2) combines with J gene TRBJ1-3; D remains unclear. V was trimmed by 1 base and J by 4 bases, leaving 8 bases between them. The CDR3 sequence is 14 residues long. From germline, CDR1 is LGHDT and CDR2 YNNKEL (reference sequence). The CDR3 sequence is CASSQGSVGNTIYF. DNA of the CDR3: TGTGCCAGCAGCCAAGGTAGCGTGGGAAACACCATATATTTT.

In this sample, this clone turned up a few times. The V gene is TRBV4-2, the J gene TRBJ2-7; 7 bases line up with TRBD1. CDR1 LGHNA and CDR2 YNFKEQ come from the germline V gene. The CDR3 loop spans 14 amino acids. V dropped 5 bases and J dropped 2; count of bases not matched to a gene: 6. In nucleotides, the CDR3 is TGTGCCAGCAGCTCCCAAGGGGGCCCCTACGAGCAGTACTTC. Residues: CASSSQGGPYEQYF.

The chain employs TRBV5-6 and TRBJ1-2; TRBD1 matches at 7 bases. This CDR3 is 16 amino acids long. J lost 4 bases, V lost 0 bases, and 9 bases had no gene match. CDR1 SGHDT and CDR2 YYEEEE come from the germline V gene. CDR3 loop: CASSLASSRGFYGYTF. CDR3 bases: TGTGCCAGCAGCTTGGCCTCGAGCAGGGGGTTCTATGGCTACACCTTC.

The chain couples TRBV18 to TRBJ1-1, with a possible D match to TRBD1 (6 bases). From germline, CDR1 is KGHSH and CDR2 LQKENI. The CDR3 is 14 residues long. The V and J ends lost 3 bases and 3 bases respectively, with 11 bases between them. The chain's CDR3 is CASSPSRQDTEAFF. CDR3 in DNA: TGTGCCAGCTCACCGTCAAGACAGGACACTGAAGCTTTCTTT. The variable domain in full, completed from reference TRBV18 and TRBJ1-1, reads NAGVMQNPRHLVRRRGQEARLRCSPMKGHSHVYWYRQLPEEGLKFMVYLQKENIIDESGMPKERFSAEFPKEGPSILRIQQVVRGDSAAYFCASSPSRQDTEAFFGQGTRLTVV.

The chain is built from TRBV5-8 and TRBJ1-5; 9 positions match TRBD1. The CDR3 covers 16 residues. V was clipped by 3 bases and J by 3 bases; unmatched bases: 7. CDR1 is SGHTS and CDR2 is YDEGEE in the germline V gene. The CDR3 is CASSSDRGNPNQPQHF. The CDR3 nucleotides are TGTGCCAGCAGCTCCGACAGGGGGAACCCCAATCAGCCCCAGCATTTT.

The rearrangement links TRBV28 to TRBJ1-5; possibly TRBD1 for D (5 bases). The CDR3 extends over 14 amino acids. Per the germline V gene, CDR1 is MDHEN and CDR2 is SYDVKM. Trimming removed 4 bases from V and 1 base from J, with 8 bases in between. The DNA for the CDR3 is TGTGCCAGCAGTTCGGGGGGGAGCAATCAGCCCCAGCATTTT. Protein sequence: CASSSGGSNQPQHF.

The chain combines TRBV7-8 with TRBJ1-1, with D possibly being TRBD1 (6 bases). V lost 5 bases to trimming and J lost 1 base, with 17 bases between them. CDR3 size: 16 residues. CDR1 SGHVS and CDR2 FQNEAQ come from the germline V gene. The CDR3, as DNA: TGTGCCAGCAGCCGGGTGACGACAGGCCAGAACACTGAAGCTTTCTTT. It yields the protein CASSRVTTGQNTEAFF.

This chain uses TRBV6-5 with TRBJ1-2; 7 bases match TRBD1. After removal of 0 bases from V and 3 bases from J, the junction contained 4 bases not matched to a gene. The CDR3 contains 15 residues. Germline loops: CDR1 MNHEY, CDR2 SVGAGI. The CDR3 bases are TGTGCCAGCAGTTACTCTGAGGGGGCCCACTATGGCTACACCTTC. This gives the protein CASSYSEGAHYGYTF.

This rearrangement joins TRBV28 to TRBJ2-3; D gene unclear. Germline loops: CDR1 MDHEN, CDR2 SYDVKM. This CDR3 has 14 amino acids. The V gene lost 5 bases and the J gene lost 6 bases, with 15 bases spanning the gap. CDR3: CASSIPPQVDTQYF. The DNA for the CDR3 is TGTGCCAGCAGTATCCCCCCCCAGGTGGATACGCAGTATTTT.

The rearrangement joins TRBV27 to TRBJ1-1, with D possibly matching TRBD1 (5 bases). CDR1 is MNHEY and CDR2 is SMNVEV in the germline V gene (reference sequence). Trimming shortened V by 3 bases and J by 2 bases, and 10 bases separated the two germline ends. The CDR3 runs to 14 residues. CDR3 in amino acids: CASSFGHPNTEAFF. The DNA of the CDR3 is TGTGCCAGCAGTTTTGGACATCCTAACACTGAAGCTTTCTTT.

The chain combines TRBV10-3 with TRBJ1-5; D gene ambiguous. This CDR3 region has 13 residues. V gave up 5 bases and J gave up 3 bases, with 8 bases separating them. Germline V lookup: CDR1 ENHRY, CDR2 SYGVKD. The CDR3 protein is CAISLGDNQPQHF. CDR3 DNA: TGTGCCATCAGTCTTGGAGACAATCAGCCCCAGCATTTT.

CDR3 loop: CASIQTGYEKLFF. DNA for the CDR3: TGTGCCAGCATTCAAACAGGTTATGAAAAACTGTTTTTT. The chain has TRBV2 and TRBJ1-4, with D possibly TRBD1 on 5 matching bases. The CDR3 contains 13 residues. The V end was cut by 7 bases, the J end by 6 bases, with 12 bases between. Germline V gene lookup returns CDR1 SNHLY and CDR2 FYNNEI.

The CDR3 DNA is TGTGCCAGCTCACCAGGACAGATGAACACTGAAGCTTTCTTT. As protein: CASSPGQMNTEAFF. This chain connects TRBV18 to TRBJ1-1, with a weak D call TRBD1 (6 bases). The CDR3 is 14 amino acids. Per germline, CDR1 KGHSH and CDR2 LQKENI. Trimming left V 2 bases short and J 0 bases short, with 7 bases between.

The V gene is TRBV7-2, the J gene TRBJ1-2; a weak D match, TRBD1 (6 bases). The CDR3 totals 14 residues. Trimming left V 8 bases short and J 4 bases short, with 17 bases between. Germline CDR1 is SGHTA and CDR2 is FQGNSA. The CDR3 nucleotides are TGTGCCAGCGGGCAGGGGCTGGAGAGCTATGGCTACACCTTC. It codes for CASGQGLESYGYTF. Based on the CDR3 plus reference TRBV7-2 and TRBJ1-2, the full variable domain is GAGVSQSPSNKVTEKGKDVELRCDPISGHTALYWYRQSLGQGLEFLIYFQGNSAPDKSGLPSDRFSAERTGGSVSTLTIQRTQQEDSAVYLCASGQGLESYGYTFGSGTRLTVV.

The chain uses TRBV11-3 and TRBJ2-7; 7 bases line up with TRBD1. V shed 4 bases and J 3 bases; nucleotides not matched to a gene: 3. The V gene's germline CDR1 is SGHNT and CDR2 YENEEA. The CDR3 length is 13 residues. The CDR3 region has the DNA TGTGCCAGCAGCTCGGGACAGAACTACGAGCAGTACTTC. Translated, it gives CASSSGQNYEQYF.

This chain links TRBV7-2 with TRBJ2-5, with D perhaps matching TRBD2 (5 bases). The CDR3 covers 16 residues. Germline V CDR1 and CDR2: SGHTA, FQGNSA. V shed 3 bases and J shed 2 bases, with 16 bases lying between them. The CDR3 protein is CASSLARVVLQETQYF. The CDR3 nucleotides are TGTGCCAGCAGCTTGGCGCGGGTCGTATTACAAGAGACCCAGTACTTC. Drawing the rest from reference TRBV7-2 and TRBJ2-5, the complete variable domain is GAGVSQSPSNKVTEKGKDVELRCDPISGHTALYWYRQSLGQGLEFLIYFQGNSAPDKSGLPSDRFSAERTGGSVSTLTIQRTQQEDSAVYLCASSLARVVLQETQYFGPGTRLLVL.

The rearrangement uses TRBV28 and TRBJ1-6, with a weak D call TRBD1 (5 bases). Germline lookup yields CDR1 MDHEN and CDR2 SYDVKM. With 3 bases removed from V and 5 bases from J, the gap between germline ends came to 17 bases. This CDR3 has 17 amino acids. The CDR3 region is CASSFASAGTHNSPLHF. The DNA of the CDR3 is TGTGCCAGCAGTTTCGCTTCGGCCGGGACTCATAATTCACCCCTCCACTTT.

V and J are TRBV11-1 and TRBJ2-3; 7 positions match TRBD2. This CDR3 is built from 16 residues. J gave up 3 bases and V 2 bases, and 8 bases lay outside the gene matches. Germline loops: CDR1 SGHAT, CDR2 FQDESV (reference sequence). Written as DNA, the CDR3 is TGTGCCAGCAGCTTATGGGGGGGGAGTTCAACAGATACGCAGTATTTT. This gives the protein CASSLWGGSSTDTQYF.